This T cell receptor beta chain was sequenced in a study of blood T cell repertoires in COVID-19. The data were produced by immunoSEQ multiplex PCR, yet TCRdb's version contains in-frame clones alone and is incomplete. The data contain 200,000 to 300,000 clones, about four fifths of them singletons. The age range of participants was about 18 to 100 years, with residence in 20 to 25 US areas. Each exposed participant met a COVID-19 case in the 2 weeks preceding study entry. CDR3 length equals 15 residues. V shed 3 bases and J shed 3 bases, with 16 bases lying between them. CDR1 SGHRS and CDR2 YFSETQ come from the germline V gene.

Sequenced input: PBMCs or T cells enriched from blood (not recorded which). The rearrangement uses TRBV5-1 and TRBJ2-7; TRBD2 is a possible D gene (5 bases). The TCR comes from a woman aged 40 to 50 who had been exposed to COVID-19. DNA of the CDR3: TGCGCCAGCAGCTGGACTCCGGCACTTTACTACGAGCAGTACTTC. As protein: CASSWTPALYYEQYF.